This entry concerns a single T cell receptor beta chain. Measured with immunoSEQ multiplex PCR; TCRdb has only the in-frame clones, and not every one. Among about 78,000 clones listed, almost 97% were seen once. The V gene lost 8 bases and the J gene lost 2 bases, with 8 bases spanning the gap. The germline CDR1 and CDR2 sequences are KGHSH and LQKENI. The CDR3 is 12 amino acids. This entry belongs to a study of cytomegalovirus exposure and HLA in healthy donors. The clonotype comes from a man aged 18 to 29 in good health and CMV-seropositive. The chain carries TRBV18 and TRBJ2-3, with D possibly being TRBD2 (5 bases). Sequencing was carried out using PBMCs. The CDR3 DNA is TGTGCCAGCACTCGGGACACAGATACGCAGTATTTT. It encodes CASTRDTDTQYF.